The 13 T cell receptor beta chains in this list originate from one sample, sequenced in a study of identifying expanded T cells in peripheral blood. TCRdb keeps only in-frame clones here, not all; method: immunoSEQ multiplex PCR. This sample yields about 100,000 clones, of which about 87% are seen a single time; approximately 5.7% belongs to the top ten. Input material: blood. The receptors were sampled from a person aged 18 to 75 in good health.

J is TRBJ2-1 and V is TRBV29-1; D unclear. Looked up from germline, CDR1 is SQVTM and CDR2 is ANQGSEA. The ends were cut back, 2 bases at V and 4 bases at J, with 3 bases in the middle. The CDR3 spans 11 residues. The CDR3 nucleotides are TGCAGCGTTGAACTTTACAATGAGCAGTTCTTC. It yields the protein CSVELYNEQFF.

This rearrangement joins TRBV19 to TRBJ1-2, with D perhaps TRBD1 (6 bases). Trimming left V 1 base short and J 1 base short, with 10 bases between. The CDR3 runs 15 residues. Germline CDR1 is LNHDA and CDR2 is SQIVND (reference sequence). The CDR3 nucleotides are TGTGCCAGTAGTATAGCAGGGGATGGTAACTATGGCTACACCTTC. Translating gives CASSIAGDGNYGYTF.

The chain recombines TRBV7-8 with TRBJ2-7; D possibly matches TRBD1 or TRBD2 (6 bases each). This CDR3 is 14 amino acids long. Looked up from germline, CDR1 is SGHVS and CDR2 is FQNEAQ. The ends were cut back, 2 bases at V and 2 bases at J, with 10 bases in the middle. CDR3 in DNA: TGTGCCAGCAGCTTAACGGAGGGGGCCTACGAGCAGTACTTC. It codes for CASSLTEGAYEQYF.

The V call is TRBV30, the J call TRBJ1-2; a weak D match, TRBD1 (5 bases). The CDR3 contains 13 residues. Trimming took off 4 bases at V and 4 bases at J, with 13 bases between the two ends. The germline CDR1 and CDR2 sequences are GTSNPN and SVGIG (reference sequence). The CDR3 bases are TGTGCCTGGACTCGGACATCAGTCTATGGCTACACCTTC. Translated: CAWTRTSVYGYTF.

The chain joins TRBV7-9 to TRBJ1-4; D perhaps matches TRBD1 (5 bases). The V gene lost 3 bases and the J gene lost 13 bases, with 21 bases spanning the gap. The CDR3 extends over 15 amino acids. Germline CDR1 SEHNR, CDR2 FQNEAQ (reference sequence). In DNA, the CDR3 is TGTGCCAGCAGCTTCGGGGCAGCGACGTTTGGGGGACTGTTTTTT. Amino acid sequence: CASSFGAATFGGLFF.

The V call is TRBV7-3, the J call TRBJ2-5; 7 nucleotides align to TRBD1. The CDR3 has 15 residues. CDR1 is SGHTA and CDR2 is FQGTGA in the germline V gene. After removal of 5 bases from V and 1 base from J, the junction contained 7 bases not matched to a gene. In DNA, the CDR3 is TGTGCCAGCAGCCGGACCGGGACAGCCCAAGAGACCCAGTACTTC. Residues: CASSRTGTAQETQYF.

This chain uses TRBV6-1 with TRBJ1-5, with D hard to call. CDR1 and CDR2 from the germline V gene are MNHNS and SASEGT. The CDR3 is made up of 14 amino acids. Trimming cost V 0 bases and J 2 bases, with 5 bases left between them. The CDR3 region is CASSEAAGNQPQHF. DNA for the CDR3: TGTGCCAGCAGTGAAGCCGCGGGCAATCAGCCCCAGCATTTT.

V and J are TRBV27 and TRBJ2-7, with 7 bases fitting TRBD1. The CDR3 covers 15 residues. Germline CDR1 is MNHEY and CDR2 is SMNVEV (reference sequence). V shed 2 bases and J 0 bases; nucleotides not matched to a gene: 4. The CDR3 loop is CASSLGAGGSYEQYF. The CDR3 bases are TGTGCCAGCAGTTTAGGCGCAGGGGGCTCCTACGAGCAGTACTTC.

This sequence joins TRBV7-9 and TRBJ2-3; TRBD1 aligns across 8 bases. J was trimmed by 1 base and V by 5 bases; bases with no gene match: 11. Germline CDR1 and CDR2: SEHNR and FQNEAQ (reference sequence). The CDR3 has 17 amino acids. The CDR3 reads CASSARLGQDGTDTQYF. The CDR3 region has the DNA TGTGCCAGCAGCGCGCGCCTGGGACAGGATGGCACAGATACGCAGTATTTT.

J is TRBJ1-2 and V is TRBV10-3, with D possibly TRBD1 on 6 matching bases. CDR1 ENHRY and CDR2 SYGVKD come from the germline V gene. V was shortened by 5 bases and J by 0 bases, with 13 bases between the two germline ends. The CDR3 totals 15 residues. The CDR3: CAISTLRDTNYGYTF. The CDR3 DNA reads TGTGCCATCAGTACTCTCCGGGACACTAACTATGGCTACACCTTC.

The rearrangement joins TRBV7-3 to TRBJ1-2; D gene uncertain. CDR3 length: 14 residues. V lost 0 bases to trimming and J lost 7 bases, with 12 bases between them. CDR1 and CDR2 (germline): SGHTA, FQGTGA. CDR3 protein: CASSLTRQGSGYTF. CDR3 sequence (DNA): TGTGCCAGCAGCTTAACGAGGCAAGGAAGTGGCTACACCTTC.

This chain uses TRBV9 with TRBJ2-1; unclear D gene. Trimming cost V 2 bases and J 2 bases, with 11 bases left between them. CDR1 SGDLS and CDR2 YYNGEE come from the germline V gene. This CDR3 spans 15 amino acids. For the CDR3, the DNA is TGTGCCAGCAGCGTTGTCCAAGCCCCCTACAATGAGCAGTTCTTC. Protein sequence: CASSVVQAPYNEQFF.

The V gene is TRBV19, the J gene TRBJ1-2; D is uncertain. This CDR3 has 15 amino acids. Looked up from germline, CDR1 is LNHDA and CDR2 is SQIVND (reference sequence). V shed 3 bases and J shed 4 bases, with 15 bases lying between them. The CDR3 coding sequence is TGTGCCAGTAGTATCGGAGGGTCTTCAGGCTATGGCTACACCTTC. Protein product: CASSIGGSSGYGYTF.